The 7 T cell receptor beta chains in this list originate from one sample, sequenced in a study of response to subunit inactivated influenza vaccine. TCRdb reanalysed the RT-PCR reads using MiXCR and keeps one entry per CDR3 protein. The sample includes fewer than 700,000 distinct CDR3 sequences, 10% to 15% of them seen just once. The source was PBMCs from blood, collected 40 to 50 days after vaccination. These receptors came from a man aged 50-60 years who received an inactivated influenza vaccine.

The CDR3 here is CASSDRTVYEQYF. The CDR3 DNA is TGTGCCAGCAGTGATCGGACAGTCTACGAGCAGTACTTC. V usage is TRBV2 and J usage is TRBJ2-7; weak D call: TRBD1 (6 bases). Germline CDR1 SNHLY, CDR2 FYNNEI. This CDR3 comprises 13 residues. The germline V and J ends were trimmed by 3 bases and 3 bases, with 9 bases remaining between them.

This clonotype was picked up a small number of times. The genes are TRBV6-2 or TRBV6-3 and TRBJ2-1, with D maybe TRBD2 (7 bases). Trimming stripped 7 bases from V and 2 bases from J, with 18 bases between. The CDR3 covers 16 residues. The V gene's germline CDR1 is MNHEY and CDR2 SVGEGT. CDR3 sequence: CASTGGAGRTYNEQFF. CDR3 in DNA: TGTGCCAGCACTGGGGGGGCAGGAAGGACCTACAATGAGCAGTTCTTC.

This clonotype has ten or more counts. The rearrangement uses TRBV2 and TRBJ2-1, with unresolved D. Trimming pared 8 bases from V and 6 bases from J, leaving 8 bases between. The germline V gene has CDR1 SNHLY and CDR2 FYNNEI. The CDR3 runs 11 residues. The CDR3 sequence: CASVSANEQFF. The CDR3 region has the DNA TGTGCCAGCGTCAGTGCCAATGAGCAGTTCTTC. Looking up the rest from reference TRBV2 and TRBJ2-1 gives the full variable domain: EPEVTQTPSHQVTQMGQEVILRCVPISNHLYFYWYRQILGQKVEFLVSFYNNEISEKSEIFDDQFSVERPDGSNFTLKIRSTKLEDSAMYFCASVSANEQFFGPGTRLTVL.

The rearrangement joins TRBV5-1 to TRBJ1-4, with 9 bases lining up with TRBD1. CDR3 length: 16 residues. The V segment lost 5 bases and the J segment 0 bases; nucleotides outside the gene matches: 5. Germline-derived CDR1 and CDR2 are SGHRS and YFSETQ. The chain's CDR3 is CASRQGAASTNEKLFF. The DNA for the CDR3 is TGCGCCAGCAGACAGGGGGCCGCTTCAACTAATGAAAAACTGTTTTTT.

V usage is TRBV20-1 and J usage is TRBJ2-5; 7 bases align to TRBD1. The V gene's germline CDR1 is DFQATT and CDR2 SNEGSKA (reference sequence). V dropped 0 bases and J dropped 2; count of bases not matched to a gene: 9. CDR3 size: 16 residues. CDR3 protein: CSAREGLGTEQETQYF. The DNA for the CDR3 is TGCAGTGCTAGAGAGGGGCTTGGGACAGAACAAGAGACCCAGTACTTC.

This clonotype was counted only a few times. This chain connects TRBV7-2 to TRBJ2-1; D might be TRBD2 (6 bases). V was cut by 5 bases and J by 10 bases, with 21 bases left in between. The CDR3 runs 15 residues. CDR1 and CDR2 from the germline V gene are SGHTA and FQGNSA. In DNA, the CDR3 is TGTGCCAGCAGCCGAGCCGGGACGGGAGAGTGGGAGCAGTTCTTC. Translation: CASSRAGTGEWEQFF.

V usage is TRBV6-1 and J usage is TRBJ2-3, with D perhaps TRBD1 or TRBD2 (6 bases each). The ends were cut back, 4 bases at V and 0 bases at J, with 20 bases in the middle. The length of the CDR3 is 18 residues. Germline assignment: CDR1 MNHNS and CDR2 SASEGT. DNA of the CDR3: TGTGCCAGCAGTGCCCTCAGACGGGGGCACCATAGCACAGATACGCAGTATTTT. Protein sequence: CASSALRRGHHSTDTQYF.